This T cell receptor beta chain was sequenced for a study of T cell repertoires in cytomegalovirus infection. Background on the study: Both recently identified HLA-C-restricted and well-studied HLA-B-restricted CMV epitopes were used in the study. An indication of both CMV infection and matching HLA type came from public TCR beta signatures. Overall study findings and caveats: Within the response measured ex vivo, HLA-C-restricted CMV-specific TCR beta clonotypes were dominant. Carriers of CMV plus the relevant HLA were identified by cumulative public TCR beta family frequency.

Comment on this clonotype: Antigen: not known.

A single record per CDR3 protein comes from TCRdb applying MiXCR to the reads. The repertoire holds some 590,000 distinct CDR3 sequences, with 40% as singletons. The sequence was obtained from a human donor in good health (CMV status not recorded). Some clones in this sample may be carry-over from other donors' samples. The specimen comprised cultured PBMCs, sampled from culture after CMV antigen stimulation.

The chain's CDR3 is CASSEQGTNADTQYF. The CDR3 coding sequence is TGTGCCAGCAGTGAACAAGGGACTAATGCAGATACGCAGTATTTT. The chain links TRBV6-1 to TRBJ2-3; 7 nucleotides line up with TRBD2. Trimming cost V 2 bases and J 4 bases; bases outside gene matches: 6. The germline gives CDR1 MNHNS, CDR2 SASEGT. CDR3 length equals 15 residues.